Here is one TCR beta chain with its context. Its antigen remains unidentified. No base quality values were provided; no much bigger clone lies one nucleotide off. V is cut back by 6 bases and J by 0 bases, with 6 bases in the junction unmatched. Including cysteine and phenylalanine, the CDR3 has 15 amino acids. Just the 45-base CDR3 DNA is kept, in frame starting at base 1. The germline V gene supplies CDR1 KGHSH and CDR2 LQKENI. This record comes from a study of blood T cell repertoires in COVID-19 (TCRdb year 2020). Regarding the complete study: The collaborator samples originated in the United States, Italy and Spain and spanned the acute and convalescent phases of COVID-19. A freely available public database, intended as a resource for researchers studying the immune response to SARS-CoV-2, is where the repertoires were released. Sample metadata almost always included a de-identified subject ID, COVID-19 status, age in years and sex. Samples came from the ongoing ImmuneRACE study (first 160 participants) plus 1,254 subjects from 6 global collaborators. Where HLA class I and class II types were available, the types were taken from metadata supplied by the sample provider, not from assay-based typing. The material from the prospective study consisted of cDNA or gDNA derived from T cells, B-cell-depleted T cells, or PBMCs. The dataset comprised deeply sampled blood TCRbeta repertoires from subjects exposed to, actively infected with, or recovered from COVID-19. Findings and caveats that apply to the study as a whole: The quantity of clinical and demographic metadata differed by source and by participant and was supplied without curation.

At one collaborating source in Seattle, patients were enrolled during active infection and were followed longitudinally through the course of disease. The collaborating institutions used their own protocols to collect whole blood in K2EDTA tubes. For TCRbeta analysis, collaborators shipped samples as frozen whole blood, isolated PBMCs, or DNA extracted from either of those sample types. TCRbeta CDR3 regions were amplified from genomic DNA using the immunoSEQ Assay, a bias-controlled multiplex PCR. Turning to the authors' computational methods: Within the assay, amplification of reference gene primers was used to estimate how many nucleated cells each sample contained. To quantify the absolute abundance of each unique TCRbeta CDR3 rearrangement, sequence reads were collapsed and filtered. Productive Simpson clonality was computed per sample as the square root of Simpson's diversity index over productive rearrangements. TCRdb re-hosts the immuneACCESS table, in-frame sequences only. Its copies lack some clones; in the studies checked, an unresolved V gene accounts for under half of them, and the cause for the rest is not known. V and J calls and clone size follow that table, whereas D and trimming were derived from the DNA. Across this sample there are 150,000 to 180,000 clones, with around 85% seen only once. The top ten clones comprise 0.63% of the sample.

Material: peripheral blood. This TCR was recovered from a man between 60 and 75 years old with COVID-19, enrolled during active disease. The rearrangement joined TRBV18 to TRBJ1-2; TRBD1 lines up with 8 middle nucleotides. The CDR3 here reads CASSLGQGPNYGYTF. The nucleotides are TGTGCCAGCTCCCTCGGACAGGGACCTAACTATGGCTACACCTTC.